This TCR beta chain was found in a study of HIV-infected patients and healthy controls. This clonotype occurred a few times. No cell fractionation was done, so the repertoire covers all unsorted peripheral blood T cells. Reverse transcription used around 500 ng RNA and constant-region primers for alpha and beta. Separate chain-specific third strand synthesis with multiplexing indices produced the alpha and beta libraries. The cDNA received a 5' RACE adapter containing a random hexamer plus an SP2 sequencing primer site. A 12-nucleotide barcode per molecule came from two concatenated random hexamers added pre-amplification. TCRdb independently ran MiXCR on the 5' RACE reads; one entry per CDR3 protein. The sample lists about 13,000 distinct CDR3 sequences; 11% were seen once. Germline V gene sequence: CDR1 KGHSH, CDR2 LQKENI. The V end was cut by 4 bases, the J end by 15 bases, with 16 bases between. The CDR3 consists of 12 residues.

This receptor was obtained from an adult in good health. V and J are TRBV18 and TRBJ2-1; D might be TRBD2 (5 bases). Specimen: blood. The CDR3 loop reads CASSLAGGPGFF. Here the CDR3 DNA reads TGTGCCAGCTCACTTGCCGGAGGCCCAGGGTTCTTC.